The entry below describes one T cell receptor (beta chain). TCRdb passed the RT-PCR reads through MiXCR, listing each CDR3 protein once. This sample carries more than 550,000 distinct CDR3 sequences, 14% of them seen once, and the ten largest clones take about 3.9%. The CDR3 sequence is 15 residues long. The V and J ends lost 3 bases and 1 base respectively, with 12 bases between them. Germline V gene sequence: CDR1 SGHTA, CDR2 FQGNSA. Sequencing used memory CD4+ T cells from blood. The sequence derives from a female donor in good health, serving as a healthy control. The chain links TRBV7-2 to TRBJ1-1; D call uncertain. CDR3 in DNA: TGTGCCAGCAGCTTCAGCGGGGTGGGGAACACTGAAGCTTTCTTT. It translates to CASSFSGVGNTEAFF.